These T cell receptor beta chains were read from a single sample in a study of blood T cell repertoires in COVID-19. Profiling relied on immunoSEQ multiplex PCR, and the TCRdb table lists in-frame clones only, not all of them. The sample shows roughly 140,000 clones, more than 70% of them seen only once. Sequencing was done on a sample of peripheral blood. These receptors were obtained from a man in his sixties with active or convalescent COVID-19. Both conserved end residues are part of each CDR3. The order of the fields is CDR3 DNA, CDR3 protein, clone size, J gene, D gene, V gene. A D gene is named only where the DNA matches it firmly. The size entry is marked missing in some rows and otherwise reads once, few, many or a size class.

DNA: TGTGCCAGCAGTGAATCACGGCGGGGGGTGGAGGGGAACATTCAGTACTTC
CDR3: CASSESRRGVEGNIQYF
size: -
J: TRBJ2-4
D: TRBD2
V: TRBV25-1

DNA: TGTGCCAGCAGCCCCAGTACCTCCCAGGGGGCAATGAACGAGCAGTACTTC
CDR3: CASSPSTSQGAMNEQYF
size: -
J: TRBJ2-7
D: TRBD1
V: TRBV9

DNA: TGTGCCAGCAGCCAAGTGGGCTATACGCAGTATTTT
CDR3: CASSQVGYTQYF
size: -
J: TRBJ2-3
D: -
V: TRBV3-1/TRBV3-2

DNA: TGTGCCAGCAGCTTACCAGCGGGGAGGCAGTATTTT
CDR3: CASSLPAGRQYF
size: -
J: TRBJ2-3
D: TRBD2
V: TRBV7-9

DNA: TGCGCCAGCAGCCGACTGACTAGCGGAGACGAGCAGTACTTC
CDR3: CASSRLTSGDEQYF
size: -
J: TRBJ2-7
D: TRBD2
V: TRBV5-1

DNA: TGTGCCAGCAGCCCCGGGACTAGCGGGAACGAGCAGTACTTC
CDR3: CASSPGTSGNEQYF
size: few
J: TRBJ2-7
D: TRBD2
V: TRBV7-8

DNA: TGTGCCAGTAGTATTGGCAGGGGGGATGAGCAGTTCTTC
CDR3: CASSIGRGDEQFF
size: -
J: TRBJ2-1
D: -
V: TRBV19

DNA: TGTGCCAGCAGCCAAGATGATTCGGGACTAGCGGACATTCAAGATGAGCAGTTCTTC
CDR3: CASSQDDSGLADIQDEQFF
size: -
J: TRBJ2-1
D: TRBD2
V: TRBV4-2

DNA: TGTGCCAGTAGGCCTGATCAGGGGCGAGGTACTGAAGCTTTCTTT
CDR3: CASRPDQGRGTEAFF
size: once
J: TRBJ1-1
D: -
V: TRBV19

DNA: TGTGCCAGCAGCTTAGATTCCGGGAGCGCTTCATACAATGAGCAGTTCTTC
CDR3: CASSLDSGSASYNEQFF
size: -
J: TRBJ2-1
D: -
V: TRBV11-3

DNA: TGTGCCAGCAGTGATGATTGGGCCGGGACCCAGTACTTC
CDR3: CASSDDWAGTQYF
size: -
J: TRBJ2-5
D: -
V: TRBV2

DNA: TGTGCCTTGGGTAGGGGGCCTTCACAAGAGACCCAGTACTTC
CDR3: CALGRGPSQETQYF
size: -
J: TRBJ2-5
D: TRBD1
V: TRBV6-6

DNA: TGTGCCAGCAGCCCGACCGCAGCGGGAGCCTACGAGCAGTACTTC
CDR3: CASSPTAAGAYEQYF
size: -
J: TRBJ2-7
D: TRBD2
V: TRBV7-8

DNA: TGTGCCAGCAGCGTAGGAGGACAGATAGGGGAGAGTACGCAGTATTTT
CDR3: CASSVGGQIGESTQYF
size: -
J: TRBJ2-3
D: -
V: TRBV9